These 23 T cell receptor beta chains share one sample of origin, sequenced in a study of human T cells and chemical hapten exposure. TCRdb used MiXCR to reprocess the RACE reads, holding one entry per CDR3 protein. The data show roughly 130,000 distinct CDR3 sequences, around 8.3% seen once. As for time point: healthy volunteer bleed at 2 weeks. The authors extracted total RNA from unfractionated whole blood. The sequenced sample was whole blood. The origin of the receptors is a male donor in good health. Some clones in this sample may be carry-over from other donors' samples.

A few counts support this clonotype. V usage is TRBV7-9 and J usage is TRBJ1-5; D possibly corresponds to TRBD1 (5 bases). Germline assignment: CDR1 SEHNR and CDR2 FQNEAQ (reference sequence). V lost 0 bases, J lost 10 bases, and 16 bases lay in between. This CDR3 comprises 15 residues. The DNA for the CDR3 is TGTGCCAGCAGCTTAGCGGCAGGGCCTCACTCCCCCCAGCATTTT. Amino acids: CASSLAAGPHSPQHF.

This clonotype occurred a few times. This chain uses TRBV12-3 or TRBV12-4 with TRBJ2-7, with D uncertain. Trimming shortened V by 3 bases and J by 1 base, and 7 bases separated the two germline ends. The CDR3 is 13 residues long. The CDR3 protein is CASSFSDSYEQYF. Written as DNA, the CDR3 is TGTGCCAGCAGTTTCAGTGATTCCTACGAGCAGTACTTC.

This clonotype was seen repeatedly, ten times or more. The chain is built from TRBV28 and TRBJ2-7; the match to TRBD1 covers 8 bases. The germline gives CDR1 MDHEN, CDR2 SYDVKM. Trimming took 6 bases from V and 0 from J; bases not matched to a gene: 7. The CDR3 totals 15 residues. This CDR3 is CASSLGQGVSYEQYF. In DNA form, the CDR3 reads TGTGCCAGCAGCCTCGGACAGGGAGTCTCCTACGAGCAGTACTTC.

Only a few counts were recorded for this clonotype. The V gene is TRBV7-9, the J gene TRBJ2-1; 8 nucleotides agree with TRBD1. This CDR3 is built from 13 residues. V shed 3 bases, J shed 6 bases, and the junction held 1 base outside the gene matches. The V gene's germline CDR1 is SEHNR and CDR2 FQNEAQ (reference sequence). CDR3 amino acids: CASSLTGANEQFF. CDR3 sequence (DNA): TGTGCCAGCAGCTTGACAGGGGCCAATGAGCAGTTCTTC. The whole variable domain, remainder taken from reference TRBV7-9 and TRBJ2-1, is DTGVSQNPRHKITKRGQNVTFRCDPISEHNRLYWYRQTLGQGPEFLTYFQNEAQLEKSRLLSDRFSAERPKGSFSTLEIQRTEQGDSAMYLCASSLTGANEQFFGPGTRLTVL.

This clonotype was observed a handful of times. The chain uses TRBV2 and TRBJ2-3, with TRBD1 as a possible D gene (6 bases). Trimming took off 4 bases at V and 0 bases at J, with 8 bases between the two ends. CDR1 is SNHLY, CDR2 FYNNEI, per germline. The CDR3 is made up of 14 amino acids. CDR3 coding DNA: TGTGCCAGCAGTGCAGGGGAAAGCACAGATACGCAGTATTTT. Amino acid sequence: CASSAGESTDTQYF.

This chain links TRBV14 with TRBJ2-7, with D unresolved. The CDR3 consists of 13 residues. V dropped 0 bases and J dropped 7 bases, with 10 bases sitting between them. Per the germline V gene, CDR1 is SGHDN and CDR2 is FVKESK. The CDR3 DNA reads TGTGCCAGCAGCCAAGACCTGGTGGGTGAGCAGTACTTC. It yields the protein CASSQDLVGEQYF.

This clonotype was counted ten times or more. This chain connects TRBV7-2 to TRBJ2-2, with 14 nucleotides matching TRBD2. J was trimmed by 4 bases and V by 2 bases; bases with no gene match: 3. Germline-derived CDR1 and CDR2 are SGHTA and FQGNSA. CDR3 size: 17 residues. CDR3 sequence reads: CASSLPGLAGVTGELFF. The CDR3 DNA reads TGTGCCAGCAGCTTACCGGGACTAGCGGGGGTCACCGGGGAGCTGTTTTTT.

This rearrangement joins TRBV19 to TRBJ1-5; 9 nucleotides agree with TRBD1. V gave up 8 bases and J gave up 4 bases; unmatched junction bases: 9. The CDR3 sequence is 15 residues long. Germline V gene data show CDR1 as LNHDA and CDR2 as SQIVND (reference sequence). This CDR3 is CASGSPGQGNQPQHF. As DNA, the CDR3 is TGTGCCAGTGGTAGCCCGGGACAGGGAAATCAGCCCCAGCATTTT.

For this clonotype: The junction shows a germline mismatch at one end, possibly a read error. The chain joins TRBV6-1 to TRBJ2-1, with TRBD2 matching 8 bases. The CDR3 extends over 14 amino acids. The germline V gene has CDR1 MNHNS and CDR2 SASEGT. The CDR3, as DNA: TGTGTCAGCCGAGGGGCGGGAGGTAGGAATGAGCAGTTCTTC. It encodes CVSRGAGGRNEQFF.

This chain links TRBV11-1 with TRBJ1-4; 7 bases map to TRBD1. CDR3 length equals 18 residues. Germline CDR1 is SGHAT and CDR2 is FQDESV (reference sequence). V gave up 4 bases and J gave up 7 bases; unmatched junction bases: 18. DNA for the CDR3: TGTGCCAGCAGCTCGCTTACCGGGACAGCTGGGGGGAGTGAAAAACTGTTTTTT. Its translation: CASSSLTGTAGGSEKLFF.

The CDR3 reads CASSLAGGVGPEAFF. In DNA form, the CDR3 reads TGTGCCAGCAGCTTAGCTGGGGGCGTCGGCCCTGAAGCTTTCTTT. This chain uses TRBV7-9 with TRBJ1-1; the D gene is possibly TRBD1 (6 bases). There are 15 residues in the CDR3. Trimming stripped 0 bases from V and 6 bases from J, with 14 bases between. Germline V lookup: CDR1 SEHNR, CDR2 FQNEAQ (reference sequence).

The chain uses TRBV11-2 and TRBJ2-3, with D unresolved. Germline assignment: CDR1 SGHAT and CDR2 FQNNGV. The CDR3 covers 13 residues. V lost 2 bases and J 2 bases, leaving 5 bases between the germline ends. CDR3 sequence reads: CASSLLYTDTQYF. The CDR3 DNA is TGTGCCAGCAGCTTACTGTACACAGATACGCAGTATTTT.

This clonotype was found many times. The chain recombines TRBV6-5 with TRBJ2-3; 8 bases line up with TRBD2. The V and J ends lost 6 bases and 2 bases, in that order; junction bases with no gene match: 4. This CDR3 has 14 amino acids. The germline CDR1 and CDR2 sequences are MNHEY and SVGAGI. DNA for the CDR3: TGTGCCAGCAGCCAGACTAGCGCCACAGATACGCAGTATTTT. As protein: CASSQTSATDTQYF.

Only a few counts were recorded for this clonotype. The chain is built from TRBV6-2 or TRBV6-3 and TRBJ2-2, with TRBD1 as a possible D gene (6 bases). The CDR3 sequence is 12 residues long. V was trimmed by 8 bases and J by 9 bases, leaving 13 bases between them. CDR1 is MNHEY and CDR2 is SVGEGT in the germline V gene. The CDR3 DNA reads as TGTGCCAGCTCTACAGGGTCGCGGGAGCTGTTTTTT. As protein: CASSTGSRELFF.

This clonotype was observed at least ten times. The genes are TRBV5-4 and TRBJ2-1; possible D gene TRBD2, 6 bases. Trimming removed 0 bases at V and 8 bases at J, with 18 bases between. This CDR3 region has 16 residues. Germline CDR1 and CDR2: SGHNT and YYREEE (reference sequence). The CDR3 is CASSLGEAGAGYEQFF. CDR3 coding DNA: TGTGCCAGCAGCTTGGGGGAAGCGGGCGCCGGGTATGAGCAGTTCTTC.

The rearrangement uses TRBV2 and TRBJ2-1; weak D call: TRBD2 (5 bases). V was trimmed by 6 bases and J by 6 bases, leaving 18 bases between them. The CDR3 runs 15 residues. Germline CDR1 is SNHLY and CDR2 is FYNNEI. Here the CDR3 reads CASSGIEGASNEQFF. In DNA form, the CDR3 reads TGTGCCAGCAGCGGGATTGAGGGAGCTAGCAATGAGCAGTTCTTC.

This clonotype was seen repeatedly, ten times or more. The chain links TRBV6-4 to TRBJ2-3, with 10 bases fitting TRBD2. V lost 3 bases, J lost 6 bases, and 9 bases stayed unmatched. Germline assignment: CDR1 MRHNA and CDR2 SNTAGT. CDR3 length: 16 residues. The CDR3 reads CASSEAASGSGDTQYF. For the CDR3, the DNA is TGTGCCAGCAGTGAAGCGGCTAGCGGGAGCGGGGATACGCAGTATTTT.

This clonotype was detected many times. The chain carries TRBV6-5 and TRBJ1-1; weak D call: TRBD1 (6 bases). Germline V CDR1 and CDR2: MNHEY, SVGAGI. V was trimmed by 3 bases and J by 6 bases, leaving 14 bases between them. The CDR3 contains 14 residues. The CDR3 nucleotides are TGTGCCAGCAGTTATCGGGGGGCGACGGCTGAAGCTTTCTTT. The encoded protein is CASSYRGATAEAFF.

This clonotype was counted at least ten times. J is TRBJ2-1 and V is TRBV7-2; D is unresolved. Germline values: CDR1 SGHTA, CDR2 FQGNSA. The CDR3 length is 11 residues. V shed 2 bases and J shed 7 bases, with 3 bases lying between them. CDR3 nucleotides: TGTGCCAGCAGCTTACGGAATGAGCAGTTCTTC. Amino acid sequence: CASSLRNEQFF.

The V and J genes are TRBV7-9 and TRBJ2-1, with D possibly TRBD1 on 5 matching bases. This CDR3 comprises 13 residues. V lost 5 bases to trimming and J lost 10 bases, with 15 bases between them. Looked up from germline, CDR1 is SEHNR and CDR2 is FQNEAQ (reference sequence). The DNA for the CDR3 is TGTGCCAGCAGCACGACGACAGTTGGGGAGCAGTTCTTC. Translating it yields CASSTTTVGEQFF.

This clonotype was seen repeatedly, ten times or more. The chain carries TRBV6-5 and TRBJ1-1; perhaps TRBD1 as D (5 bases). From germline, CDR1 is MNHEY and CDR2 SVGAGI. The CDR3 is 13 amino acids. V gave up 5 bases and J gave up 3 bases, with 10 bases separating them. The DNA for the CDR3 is TGTGCCAGCAGTGGGGACGGAGACACTGAAGCTTTCTTT. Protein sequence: CASSGDGDTEAFF.

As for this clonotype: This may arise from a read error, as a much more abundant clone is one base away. This CDR3 is CASSESGANVLTF. The CDR3 region has the DNA TGTGCCAGCAGTGAAAGTGGGGCCAACGTCCTGACTTTC. V is TRBV6-4 and J is TRBJ2-6; the D is unclear. The V end lost 3 bases, the J end lost 3 bases, and 3 bases lay between the germline ends. The V gene's germline CDR1 is MRHNA and CDR2 SNTAGT. The CDR3 is 13 residues long.

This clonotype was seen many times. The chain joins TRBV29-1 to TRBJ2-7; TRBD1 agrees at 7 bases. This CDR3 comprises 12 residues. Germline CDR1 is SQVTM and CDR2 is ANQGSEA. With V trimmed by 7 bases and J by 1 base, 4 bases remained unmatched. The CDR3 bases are TGCAGCGCCTGGGACAGTTCCTACGAGCAGTACTTC. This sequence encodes CSAWDSSYEQYF.